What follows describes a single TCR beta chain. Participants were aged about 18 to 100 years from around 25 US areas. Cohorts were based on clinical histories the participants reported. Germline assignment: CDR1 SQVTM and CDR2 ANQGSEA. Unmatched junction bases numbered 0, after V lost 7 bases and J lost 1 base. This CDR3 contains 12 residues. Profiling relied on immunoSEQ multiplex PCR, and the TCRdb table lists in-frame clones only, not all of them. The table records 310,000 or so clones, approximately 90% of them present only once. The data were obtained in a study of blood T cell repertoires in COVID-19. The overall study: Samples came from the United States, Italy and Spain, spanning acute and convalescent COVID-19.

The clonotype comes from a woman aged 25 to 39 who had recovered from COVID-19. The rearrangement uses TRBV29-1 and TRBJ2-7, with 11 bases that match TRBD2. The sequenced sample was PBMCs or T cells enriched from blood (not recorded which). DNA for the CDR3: TGCAGCGGACTAGCGGGGTCCTACGAGCAGTACTTC. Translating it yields CSGLAGSYEQYF.